Presented here are 25 T cell receptor beta chains from one specimen sequenced in a study of shared clonotypes between healthy human individuals. Sequenced by immunoSEQ multiplex PCR; TCRdb stores in-frame clones only, minus some. This sample has approximately 1.4 million clones, with 95% to 99% found just once. Sample: naive CD4+ T cells sorted from blood. As to subset: CD45RA+ positively selected. The receptor set was obtained from a man between 25 and 39 years old in good health.

This CDR3 reads CASSPPAAGTSLETQYF. The CDR3 region has the DNA TGTGCCAGCTCACCACCGGCAGCCGGGACTAGCTTAGAGACCCAGTACTTC. The chain carries TRBV18 and TRBJ2-5; 9 nucleotides match TRBD2. CDR3 length: 17 residues. The germline V gene has CDR1 KGHSH and CDR2 LQKENI. Germline trimming cut 0 bases from V and 4 bases from J; bases unmatched to any gene: 9.

This chain links TRBV5-6 with TRBJ1-2; 7 nucleotides line up with TRBD1. The CDR3 has 16 residues. Per the germline V gene, CDR1 is SGHDT and CDR2 is YYEEEE. Trimming took 0 bases from V and 4 from J; bases not matched to a gene: 9. The CDR3 region has the DNA TGTGCCAGCAGCTTGGTATTGCAGGGGGGCTCCTATGGCTACACCTTC. Translated, it gives CASSLVLQGGSYGYTF.

The rearrangement uses TRBV19 and TRBJ1-5, with D unclear. V was shortened by 7 bases and J by 1 base, with 11 bases between the two germline ends. Germline V gene lookup returns CDR1 LNHDA and CDR2 SQIVND (reference sequence). CDR3 length equals 14 residues. CDR3 in amino acids: CASTHDTSNQPQHF. The CDR3, as DNA: TGTGCCAGTACCCACGACACGAGCAATCAGCCCCAGCATTTT.

The chain recombines TRBV9 with TRBJ1-2, with TRBD1 matching over 10 bases. Trimming took 4 bases from V and 2 from J; bases not matched to a gene: 5. CDR3 size: 15 residues. Germline V gene sequence: CDR1 SGDLS, CDR2 YYNGEE. CDR3 residues: CASSPGQGENYGYTF. The CDR3 DNA follows: TGTGCCAGCAGCCCAGGACAGGGGGAAAACTATGGCTACACCTTC.

As for this clone: This CDR3 is also generated by other DNA sequences in the sample. The rearrangement uses TRBV20-1 and TRBJ2-7, with no clear D. Germline values: CDR1 DFQATT, CDR2 SNEGSKA (reference sequence). V shed 0 bases and J shed 7 bases, with 7 bases lying between them. CDR3 length: 11 amino acids. The CDR3 sequence: CSARDPREQYF. DNA for the CDR3: TGCAGTGCTAGAGATCCTAGGGAGCAGTACTTC.

The V call is TRBV7-2, the J call TRBJ1-1; a possible D gene is TRBD1 (6 bases). The CDR3 loop spans 15 amino acids. V was pared by 1 base and J by 1 base, with 10 bases between. In germline, CDR1 is SGHTA, CDR2 FQGNSA. The CDR3 nucleotides are TGTGCCAGCAGCTTAGTCGGACAGAAGAACACTGAAGCTTTCTTT. Translating gives CASSLVGQKNTEAFF.

The rearrangement joins TRBV5-4 to TRBJ2-2; D gene ambiguous. Germline V gives CDR1 SGHNT, CDR2 YYREEE (reference sequence). V was cut by 6 bases and J by 4 bases, with 7 bases left in between. The CDR3 is 12 residues long. CDR3 protein: CASTYGTGELFF. For the CDR3, the DNA is TGTGCCAGCACATACGGCACCGGGGAGCTGTTTTTT. The full variable domain, rest sourced from reference TRBV5-4 and TRBJ2-2, is ETGVTQSPTHLIKTRGQQVTLRCSSQSGHNTVSWYQQALGQGPQFIFQYYREEENGRGNFPPRFSGLQFPNYSSELNVNALELDDSALYLCASTYGTGELFFGEGSRLTVL.

The chain couples TRBV15 to TRBJ2-7; D perhaps matches TRBD1 (6 bases). The CDR3 extends over 12 amino acids. In germline, CDR1 is LNHNV, CDR2 YYDKDF (reference sequence). V was shortened by 6 bases and J by 3 bases, with 9 bases between the two germline ends. CDR3 protein: CATRGQNYEQYF. CDR3 nucleotide sequence: TGTGCCACCAGAGGACAGAACTACGAGCAGTACTTC.

J is TRBJ2-1 and V is TRBV18; 13 bases are shared with TRBD2. Germline assignment: CDR1 KGHSH and CDR2 LQKENI. Unmatched junction bases numbered 8, after V lost 6 bases and J lost 0 bases. CDR3 length: 18 amino acids. CDR3 loop: CASSQGTSGTRSYNEQFF. The CDR3 bases are TGTGCCAGCTCCCAAGGGACTAGCGGGACCCGCTCCTACAATGAGCAGTTCTTC. Based on the CDR3 plus reference TRBV18 and TRBJ2-1, the full variable domain is NAGVMQNPRHLVRRRGQEARLRCSPMKGHSHVYWYRQLPEEGLKFMVYLQKENIIDESGMPKERFSAEFPKEGPSILRIQQVVRGDSAAYFCASSQGTSGTRSYNEQFFGPGTRLTVL.

This clone was detected once. The chain combines TRBV5-4 with TRBJ2-3, with TRBD2 matching over 7 bases. With 0 bases clipped from V and 4 bases from J, the junction kept 8 bases outside the gene matches. The CDR3 is 16 amino acids. CDR1 is SGHNT and CDR2 is YYREEE in the germline V gene (reference sequence). The CDR3 region has the DNA TGTGCCAGCAGCTTGGGAGCGGGATTGTCTTCAGATACGCAGTATTTT. Translating gives CASSLGAGLSSDTQYF.

This chain's CDR3 is CASSLENQNTEAFF. The CDR3 DNA reads as TGTGCCAGCAGCTTGGAAAATCAAAACACTGAAGCTTTCTTT. V usage is TRBV5-6 and J usage is TRBJ1-1; D not certain. This CDR3 comprises 14 residues. Germline V gives CDR1 SGHDT, CDR2 YYEEEE. V lost 0 bases, J lost 2 bases, and 8 bases lay in between. Full variable domain (missing parts from reference TRBV5-6 and TRBJ1-1): DAGVTQSPTHLIKTRGQQVTLRCSPKSGHDTVSWYQQALGQGPQFIFQYYEEEERQRGNFPDRFSGHQFPNYSSELNVNALLLGDSALYLCASSLENQNTEAFFGQGTRLTVV.

The CDR3 region is CASSFLGLGASGSVSEQFF. CDR3 coding DNA: TGTGCCAGCAGTTTTCTCGGGCTTGGGGCTAGCGGGAGTGTGAGTGAGCAGTTCTTC. The genes are TRBV27 and TRBJ2-1; 10 bases agree with TRBD2. Trimming removed 3 bases from V and 9 bases from J; junction bases left unmatched: 20. The CDR3 totals 19 residues. Germline CDR1 reads MNHEY; CDR2 reads SMNVEV (reference sequence).

This clone was counted a single time. J is TRBJ2-5 and V is TRBV28; D tentatively fits TRBD1 or TRBD2 (6 bases each). CDR1 is MDHEN, CDR2 SYDVKM, per germline. V lost 7 bases to trimming and J lost 5 bases, with 17 bases between them. The CDR3 spans 14 residues. The CDR3 loop is CASTTRGRQETQYF. In DNA, the CDR3 is TGTGCCAGCACCACACGGGGGCGTCAGGAGACCCAGTACTTC.

This CDR3 is CASSQDSPGLAGSEQFF. In DNA form, the CDR3 reads TGTGCCAGCAGCCAAGATAGTCCCGGACTAGCGGGAAGTGAGCAGTTCTTC. This chain uses TRBV4-2 with TRBJ2-1, with 12 bases aligning to TRBD2. The CDR3 covers 17 residues. The germline V gene encodes CDR1 LGHNA and CDR2 YNFKEQ. V was pared by 0 bases and J by 9 bases, with 9 bases of the junction left unmatched.

J is TRBJ2-7 and V is TRBV7-6; maybe TRBD2 (5 bases). The CDR3 is 13 residues long. Germline V gene data show CDR1 as SGHVS and CDR2 as FNYEAQ. With 6 bases removed from V and 6 bases from J, the gap between germline ends came to 15 bases. CDR3: CASSPAGRGEQYF. The CDR3 DNA reads as TGTGCCAGCAGTCCAGCAGGTCGGGGCGAGCAGTACTTC.

This chain connects TRBV14 to TRBJ1-1; D may be TRBD1 (5 bases). Trimming cost V 0 bases and J 5 bases, with 7 bases left between them. The CDR3 runs 13 residues. Germline V gene data show CDR1 as SGHDN and CDR2 as FVKESK. The CDR3 region has the DNA TGTGCCAGCAGCCAAGAGGGGGGTACTGAAGCTTTCTTT. Protein product: CASSQEGGTEAFF.

This clone has only one observation. The chain couples TRBV6-6 to TRBJ2-7, with 7 positions matching TRBD1. The CDR3 sequence is 13 residues long. From germline, CDR1 is MNHNY and CDR2 SVGAGI (reference sequence). After removal of 2 bases from V and 6 bases from J, the junction contained 4 bases not matched to a gene. Here the CDR3 reads CASSYTTGLEQYF. Here the CDR3 DNA reads TGTGCCAGCAGTTACACGACAGGGCTCGAGCAGTACTTC.

This clone has only one observation. The same CDR3 also results from other DNA sequences found in this sample. The chain uses TRBV5-6 and TRBJ1-4; 8 bases line up with TRBD1. V lost 4 bases, J lost 0 bases, and 2 bases stayed unmatched. The CDR3 sequence is 15 residues long. Per the germline V gene, CDR1 is SGHDT and CDR2 is YYEEEE. CDR3 region: CASSATGATNEKLFF. CDR3 in DNA: TGTGCCAGCAGCGCGACAGGGGCAACTAATGAAAAACTGTTTTTT.

J is TRBJ1-2 and V is TRBV5-6; the D gene is possibly TRBD1 (5 bases). V lost 4 bases and J 2 bases, leaving 18 bases between the germline ends. Germline V gene data show CDR1 as SGHDT and CDR2 as YYEEEE. The CDR3 is 16 residues long. CDR3 DNA: TGTGCCAGCAGCCCAGCGGCAGGACAAACCAACTATGGCTACACCTTC. Translating gives CASSPAAGQTNYGYTF.

CDR3 sequence reads: CASSSRNEGTQYF. CDR3 in DNA: TGTGCCAGCAGCTCTAGAAACGAAGGGACCCAGTACTTC. The V call is TRBV7-2, the J call TRBJ2-5; D call uncertain. Trimming shortened V by 4 bases and J by 7 bases, and 13 bases separated the two germline ends. The CDR3 length is 13 residues. Per germline, CDR1 SGHTA and CDR2 FQGNSA.

This chain links TRBV6-5 with TRBJ1-2; possible D gene TRBD1, 5 bases. The V end lost 0 bases, the J end lost 5 bases, and 13 bases lay between the germline ends. This CDR3 is 15 amino acids long. CDR1 is MNHEY and CDR2 is SVGAGI in the germline V gene. The CDR3 loop reads CASSYSSTAKYGYTF. CDR3 bases: TGTGCCAGCAGTTACTCGTCGACAGCAAAATATGGCTACACCTTC.

This clone appeared once. CDR3 loop: CASSLVQGTNEKLFF. The CDR3 DNA reads as TGTGCCAGCAGCTTAGTCCAGGGAACTAATGAAAAACTGTTTTTT. This chain joins TRBV11-2 and TRBJ1-4; D possibly corresponds to TRBD1 (5 bases). CDR3 length: 15 residues. Germline V gene lookup returns CDR1 SGHAT and CDR2 FQNNGV. Trimming took off 1 base at V and 1 base at J, with 7 bases between the two ends.

The V gene is TRBV10-3, the J gene TRBJ2-2; 10 bases line up with TRBD2. The germline gives CDR1 ENHRY, CDR2 SYGVKD. The CDR3 loop spans 13 amino acids. Unmatched junction bases numbered 3, after V lost 8 bases and J lost 6 bases. CDR3 residues: CAISSGSPGELFF. In DNA, the CDR3 is TGTGCCATCTCTAGCGGGAGTCCCGGGGAGCTGTTTTTT.

The rearrangement links TRBV7-9 to TRBJ2-7, with TRBD1 identical over 7 bases. CDR3 length equals 14 residues. Germline V CDR1 and CDR2: SEHNR, FQNEAQ (reference sequence). With V trimmed by 5 bases and J by 6 bases, 10 bases remained unmatched. The CDR3 protein is CASSVRQGPGEQYF. Here the CDR3 DNA reads TGTGCCAGCAGCGTAAGACAGGGACCCGGCGAGCAGTACTTC.

The rearrangement links TRBV2 to TRBJ1-5; D uncertain. There are 14 residues in the CDR3. In germline, CDR1 is SNHLY, CDR2 FYNNEI. V gave up 2 bases and J gave up 4 bases, with 9 bases separating them. CDR3 DNA: TGTGCCAGCAGTGAAATAACTCGGAATCAGCCCCAGCATTTT. Its protein is CASSEITRNQPQHF.